Listed below are T cell receptor beta chains from one sample, sequenced in a study of blood T cell repertoires in COVID-19. Generated by immunoSEQ multiplex PCR, the TCRdb table keeps only in-frame clones and is missing some. The table includes about 140,000 clones, around 80% detected once. Sequenced material: peripheral blood. The receptors were sampled from a woman older than 75 with active or convalescent COVID-19. The CDR3 runs from the conserved cysteine through the conserved F or W. Each record gives: J gene, V gene, CDR3 protein.

>TRBJ2-1|TRBV4-2
CASSQDRGGLFF
>TRBJ2-6|TRBV7-9
CASQDGASGANVLTF
>TRBJ2-5|TRBV5-5
CASSSRQGETQYF
>TRBJ1-1|TRBV7-9
CASSLIQVEIEAFF
>TRBJ2-7|TRBV9
CASSTSGVSYEQYF
>TRBJ1-2|TRBV10-3
CAIARGFSYGYTF
>TRBJ1-1|TRBV5-1
CASSLEGDSSAFF
>TRBJ1-2|TRBV28
CASIPTGSRVNYGYTF
>TRBJ1-1|TRBV12-3/TRBV12-4
CASTGGWNTEAFF
>TRBJ2-1|TRBV19
CASRGGLGSSYNEQFF
>TRBJ2-5|TRBV5-4
CASSLAREETQYF
>TRBJ2-5|TRBV6-5
CASGGTRGGETQYF
>TRBJ1-3|TRBV6-4
CASSEMIKPAGAGDTIYF
>TRBJ1-2|TRBV3-1/TRBV3-2
CASSPAGTGYGYTF
>TRBJ1-3|TRBV9
CASSVDPEGNTIYF
>TRBJ2-5|TRBV6-1
CASSEGARTEETQYF
>TRBJ2-7|TRBV6-6
CASSFPTGTGAYEQYF
>TRBJ1-1|TRBV5-1
CASSLRARAGTEAFF
>TRBJ1-4|TRBV6-5
CASRVRGAEEKLFF
>TRBJ2-3|TRBV5-8
CASSPRAGGTTDTQYF
>TRBJ1-3|TRBV5-4
CASSLVGSGNTIYF